This T cell receptor (beta chain) was identified during a study of T-cell memory formation after mild COVID-19 (dated by TCRdb to the early 2020s). Study-wide context: TCR sequence clusters from the two donors were largely donor specific. Longitudinal TCRalpha and TCRbeta repertoire sequencing tracked T-cell clones expanding and contracting after mild COVID-19 in two donors. The cohort comprised two young, previously healthy adult volunteers, one female and one male.

Only a few counts were recorded for this clonotype. This receptor's antigen is unknown. No base qualities exist here, and no much larger clone lies one base off it. Ficoll-Paque density gradient centrifugation was the method used to isolate PBMCs. Results the study describes overall, beyond this receptor: From day 15 to 85, contracting clones showed balanced CD4/CD8 phenotypes, whereas a second wave of clones that expanded from day 15 to 37 leaned towards CD4+. Whether the second-wave clones peaking on day 37 were SARS-CoV-2 specific was not confirmed. Some responding clones were detected in pre-infection memory, which suggested that pre-existing cross-reactive memory T cells had joined the SARS-CoV-2 response. Contracting CD4+ clones turned up mainly in the CM and EM memory subsets, whereas EMRA was where CD8+ clones were enriched. The study included only a couple of mild cases, and larger cohorts that include severe cases with pre-infection samples were judged to be necessary.

The germline V end is reduced by 2 bases and the J end by 4 bases; junction bases left unmatched: 18. Its CDR3 holds 21 amino acids, cysteine through phenylalanine. The only DNA kept is the CDR3, 63 bases in frame from the first base. In the germline V gene, CDR1 corresponds to SGHRS and CDR2 to YFSETQ. Sequencer: Illumina NovaSeq 6000. cDNA libraries for TCRalpha and TCRbeta were prepared by 5'RACE using constant-segment primers, with sample barcodes and unique molecular identifiers added. Trizol reagent was used to extract RNA from every sample. Amplification of the libraries took two PCR steps, and the second step added a second sample barcode plus Illumina TruSeq adapters. Sequencing of libraries was performed on an Illumina NovaSeq with 2 x 150 bp paired-end reads. Processing in the source paper ran as follows. Demultiplexing of reads and collapsing into UMI-guided consensus sequences were performed with migec v1.2.7. Using mixcr v2.1.11, UMI consensuses were aligned to TRA and TRB V and J templates and then assembled into clonotypes. A clonotype was counted as expanded or contracted only when both edgeR and NoisET called the clonotype significant, with the noise models trained on biological replicates. edgeR calls used a false discovery rate-adjusted p below 0.01 and a log2 fold-change threshold of 1. PCA with hierarchical clustering of max-normalized trajectories of the 1000 most abundant clonotypes was used as exploratory dynamics analysis. Each responding clone was given a CD4 or CD8 phenotype based on the CD4+ and CD8+ repertoires, which had been sequenced separately. TCRdb took the public reads, trimmed them with fastp at Q25, ran MiXCR for clone calling and kept in-frame beta chains. Merged by CDR3 protein, the rows form single entries marked with the most common genes and DNA. None of the V and J calls come from the authors' own analysis; TCRdb made them. Here the sample has hundreds of thousands of distinct CDR3 sequences; more than 20% occur a single time. The ten largest clones capture about 12% of the sample.

The sequenced sample consisted of PBMCs or a T cell subset sorted from them (not recorded which). The origin of this receptor is an adult woman who had mild COVID-19 (a few samples of this study predate the infection). The sample titles of this study are shuffled in the database, so cell type and time point are left out; the donor was told from shared clones. This chain joins TRBV5-1 to TRBJ2-3; TRBD2 aligns with 14 central bases. The DNA is as follows: TGCGCCAGCAGCTTCCAGACGGGACTAGCGGGGGCCCAAGGGAGGGCAGATACGCAGTATTTT. The translation is CASSFQTGLAGAQGRADTQYF.